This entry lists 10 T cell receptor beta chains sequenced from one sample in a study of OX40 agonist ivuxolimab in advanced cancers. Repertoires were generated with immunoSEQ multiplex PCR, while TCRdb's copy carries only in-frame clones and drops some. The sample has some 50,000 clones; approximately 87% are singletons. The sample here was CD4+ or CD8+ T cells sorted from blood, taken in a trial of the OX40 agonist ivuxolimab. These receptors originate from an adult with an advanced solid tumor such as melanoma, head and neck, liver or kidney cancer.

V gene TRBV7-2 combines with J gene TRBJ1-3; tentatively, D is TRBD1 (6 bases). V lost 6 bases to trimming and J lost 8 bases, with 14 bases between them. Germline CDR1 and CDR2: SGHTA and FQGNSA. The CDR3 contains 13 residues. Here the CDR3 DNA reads TGTGCCAGCAGTAAAACAGGGTCTGACACCATATATTTT. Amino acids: CASSKTGSDTIYF.

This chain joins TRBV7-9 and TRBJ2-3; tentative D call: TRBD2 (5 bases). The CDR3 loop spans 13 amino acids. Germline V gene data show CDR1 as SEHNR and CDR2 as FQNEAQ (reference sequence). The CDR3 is CTPGESSTDTQYF. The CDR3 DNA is TGTACCCCCGGGGAATCTAGCACAGATACGCAGTATTTT.

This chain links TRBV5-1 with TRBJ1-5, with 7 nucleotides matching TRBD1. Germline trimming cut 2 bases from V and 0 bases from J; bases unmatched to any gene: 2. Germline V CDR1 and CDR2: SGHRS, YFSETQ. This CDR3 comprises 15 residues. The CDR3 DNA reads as TGCGCCAGCAGCTTACAGGGGAATAGCAATCAGCCCCAGCATTTT. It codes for CASSLQGNSNQPQHF.

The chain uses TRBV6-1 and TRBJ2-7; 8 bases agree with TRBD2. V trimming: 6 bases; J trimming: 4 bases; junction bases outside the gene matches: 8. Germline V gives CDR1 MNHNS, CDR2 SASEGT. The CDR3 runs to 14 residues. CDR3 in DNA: TGTGCCAGCAGCCCCCAAGCTAGCGGGTACGAGCAGTACGTC. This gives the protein CASSPQASGYEQYV.

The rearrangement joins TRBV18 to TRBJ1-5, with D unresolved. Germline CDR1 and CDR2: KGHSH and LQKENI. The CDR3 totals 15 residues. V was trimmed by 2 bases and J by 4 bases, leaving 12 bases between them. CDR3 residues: CASSPTQPRNQPQHF. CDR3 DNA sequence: TGTGCCAGCTCACCAACACAGCCGCGGAATCAGCCCCAGCATTTT.

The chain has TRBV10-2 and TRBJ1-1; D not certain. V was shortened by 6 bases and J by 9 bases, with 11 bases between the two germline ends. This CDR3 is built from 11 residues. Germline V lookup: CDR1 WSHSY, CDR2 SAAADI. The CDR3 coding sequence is TGCGCCAGCAGCGTCGGGGTCCAAGCTTTCTTT. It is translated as CASSVGVQAFF.

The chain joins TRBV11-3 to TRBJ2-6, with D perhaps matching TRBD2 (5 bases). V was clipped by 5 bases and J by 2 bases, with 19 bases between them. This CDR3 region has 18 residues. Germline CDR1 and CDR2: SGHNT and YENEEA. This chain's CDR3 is CASSRARGDVAGANVLTF. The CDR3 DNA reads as TGTGCCAGCAGCCGAGCACGGGGTGATGTCGCTGGGGCCAACGTCCTGACTTTC.

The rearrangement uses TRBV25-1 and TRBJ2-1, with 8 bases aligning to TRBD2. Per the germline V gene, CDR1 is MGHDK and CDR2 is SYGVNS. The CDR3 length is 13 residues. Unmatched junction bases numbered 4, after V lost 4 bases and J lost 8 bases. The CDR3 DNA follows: TGTGCCAGCAGTGTGGCGGGAGGCGATGAGCAGTTCTTC. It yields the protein CASSVAGGDEQFF.

CDR3 amino acids: CASSLQGLRGTDTQYF. CDR3 bases: TGTGCCAGCAGTCTTCAGGGTCTGAGGGGCACAGATACGCAGTATTTT. The chain is built from TRBV2 and TRBJ2-3; perhaps D is TRBD1 or TRBD2 (5 bases each). The V end was cut by 5 bases, the J end by 1 base, with 16 bases between. CDR3 length equals 16 residues. CDR1 is SNHLY and CDR2 is FYNNEI in the germline V gene. The complete variable domain, with remaining parts taken from reference TRBV2 and TRBJ2-3, reads EPEVTQTPSHQVTQMGQEVILRCVPISNHLYFYWYRQILGQKVEFLVSFYNNEISEKSEIFDDQFSVERPDGSNFTLKIRSTKLEDSAMYFCASSLQGLRGTDTQYFGPGTRLTVL.

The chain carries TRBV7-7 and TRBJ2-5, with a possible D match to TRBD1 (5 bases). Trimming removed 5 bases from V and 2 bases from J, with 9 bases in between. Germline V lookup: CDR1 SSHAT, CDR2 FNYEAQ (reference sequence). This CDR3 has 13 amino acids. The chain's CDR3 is CASSRQRQETQYF. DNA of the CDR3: TGTGCCAGCAGCCGACAGAGACAAGAGACCCAGTACTTC.